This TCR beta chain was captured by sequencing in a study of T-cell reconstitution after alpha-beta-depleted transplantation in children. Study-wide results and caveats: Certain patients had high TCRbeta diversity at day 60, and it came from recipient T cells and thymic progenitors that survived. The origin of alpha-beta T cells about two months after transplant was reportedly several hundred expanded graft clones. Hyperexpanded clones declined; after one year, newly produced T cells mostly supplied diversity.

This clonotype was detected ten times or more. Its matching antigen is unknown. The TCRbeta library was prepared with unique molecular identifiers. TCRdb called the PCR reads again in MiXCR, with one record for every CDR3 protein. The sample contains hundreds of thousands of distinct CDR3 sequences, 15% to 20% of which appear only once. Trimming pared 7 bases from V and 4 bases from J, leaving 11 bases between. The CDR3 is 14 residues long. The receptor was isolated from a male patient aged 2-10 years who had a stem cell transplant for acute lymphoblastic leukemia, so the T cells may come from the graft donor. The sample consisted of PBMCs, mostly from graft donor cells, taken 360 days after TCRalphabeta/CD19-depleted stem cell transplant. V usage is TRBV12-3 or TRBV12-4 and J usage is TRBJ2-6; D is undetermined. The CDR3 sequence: CASTTHTGANVLTF. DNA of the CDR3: TGTGCCAGCACCACCCATACCGGGGCCAACGTCCTGACTTTC.